The text below deals with one T cell receptor beta chain. This sample stems from a study of blood T cell repertoires in COVID-19. The repertoire was sequenced with immunoSEQ multiplex PCR; TCRdb's copy has only in-frame clones and lacks some. In the table there are 220,000 or so clones, about 90% of which are singletons. Germline CDR1 SQVTM, CDR2 ANQGSEA. This CDR3 is 15 amino acids long. Trimming pared 8 bases from V and 2 bases from J, leaving 20 bases between. The receptor was derived from a man aged 55-75 years with COVID-19, enrolled during active disease. The chain employs TRBV29-1 and TRBJ2-3; possibly TRBD1 for D (6 bases). The sequenced sample consisted of peripheral blood. In nucleotides, the CDR3 is TGCAGCTCCCGCCCCCAGGGGATGTACACAGATACGCAGTATTTT. It is translated as CSSRPQGMYTDTQYF.